The rows below give T cell receptor beta chains drawn from one sample of a study of vaccination and CD4 T cells after COVID-19. TCRdb passed the PCR reads through MiXCR, listing each CDR3 protein once. The repertoire holds approximately 4,600 distinct CDR3 sequences, with under 35% as singletons. Their target antigens are unknown. Material for sequencing was CD4+ T cells from blood, cultured in vitro. The origin of the receptors is a human donor who had recovered from COVID-19. Each CDR3 is given with its conserved first and last residue. A D gene is named only where the DNA matches it firmly. The size entry is marked missing in some rows and otherwise reads once, few, many or a size class.

clone_size | j_call | v_call | d_call | cdr3_aa | cdr3_nt
few | TRBJ2-2 | TRBV7-8 | - | CASSLALLARNTGELFF | TGTGCCAGCAGCTTAGCGCTTTTAGCCCGGAACACCGGGGAGCTGTTTTTT
few | TRBJ1-6 | TRBV20-1 | TRBD1 | CSASYLATGQDNSPLHF | TGCAGTGCTAGTTACCTCGCCACCGGACAGGATAATTCACCCCTCCACTTT
- | TRBJ1-6 | TRBV20-1 | - | CSAYALGDGYNSPLHF | TGCAGTGCTTACGCCCTAGGTGACGGGTATAATTCACCCCTCCACTTT
- | TRBJ2-5 | TRBV25-1 | TRBD2 | CASSESRLKRGVIVGAQYF | TGTGCCAGCAGTGAATCCCGCCTGAAGCGGGGGGTGATCGTTGGGGCCCAGTACTTC
medium-sized | TRBJ2-3 | TRBV20-1 | - | CSAAPVGGGPTDTQYF | TGCAGTGCTGCGCCAGTTGGGGGTGGGCCCACAGATACGCAGTATTTT
medium-sized | TRBJ1-2 | TRBV20-1 | TRBD1 | CSAWDREGYTF | TGCAGTGCGTGGGACAGGGAAGGCTACACCTTC
once | TRBJ2-1 | TRBV30 | - | CAWSVPGLGQFF | TGTGCCTGGAGTGTACCTGGGTTGGGGCAGTTCTTC
- | TRBJ2-5 | TRBV4-3 | - | CASSQDVGKETQYF | TGCGCCAGCAGCCAAGATGTGGGAAAAGAGACCCAGTACTTC
- | TRBJ2-7 | TRBV7-2 | - | CASSLGQYEQYF | TGTGCCAGCAGCTTAGGCCAGTACGAGCAGTACTTC
few | TRBJ1-6 | TRBV5-1 | - | CASRGRINSPLHF | TGCGCCAGCAGGGGACGGATTAATTCACCCCTCCACTTT
few | TRBJ2-1 | TRBV6-5 | - | CASSYLRTLTREQFF | TGTGCCAGCAGTTACTTACGGACACTCACCCGTGAGCAGTTCTTC
- | TRBJ2-1 | TRBV24-1 | TRBD2 | CATSDGSGGACNEQFF | TGTGCCACCAGTGACGGTAGCGGGGGAGCATGCAATGAGCAGTTCTTC
- | TRBJ2-1 | TRBV2 | TRBD2 | CASKPQLANFEQFF | TGTGCCAGCAAGCCCCAACTAGCGAACTTTGAGCAGTTCTTC
- | TRBJ2-5 | TRBV21-1 | - | CASSKEVSGEIQYF | TGTGCCAGCAGCAAGGAGGTGTCAGGGGAGATCCAGTACTTC
- | TRBJ1-3 | TRBV12-3/TRBV12-4 | - | CASSLRGGITGNTIYF | TGTGCCAGCAGTTTACGGGGAGGGATCACTGGAAACACCATATATTTT
few | TRBJ1-2 | TRBV20-1 | TRBD1 | CSATGTGGRYGYTF | TGCAGTGCCACCGGGACAGGGGGACGGTATGGCTACACCTTC
- | TRBJ2-1 | TRBV5-4 | TRBD2 | CASSLLASGGGLNEQFF | TGTGCCAGCAGCCTGTTGGCGAGCGGGGGGGGACTTAATGAGCAGTTCTTC
few | TRBJ1-6 | TRBV20-1 | TRBD1 | CSAFDRGRVALHF | TGCAGTGCTTTCGACAGGGGGCGGGTGGCCCTCCACTTT
- | TRBJ2-2 | TRBV5-6 | - | CASSRMTALNTGELFF | TGTGCCAGCAGCCGAATGACAGCCCTGAACACCGGGGAGCTGTTTTTT
- | TRBJ1-6 | TRBV5-8 | - | CASSFTGQYNSPLHF | TGTGCCAGCAGCTTTACAGGGCAGTATAATTCACCCCTCCACTTT
- | TRBJ1-5 | TRBV6-1 | - | CASSRDFSDQPQHF | TGTGCCAGCAGCCGCGATTTTAGTGATCAGCCCCAGCATTTT
once | TRBJ2-5 | TRBV12-3/TRBV12-4 | - | CASSLLWVGETQYF | TGTGCCAGCAGTCTATTGTGGGTTGGCGAGACCCAGTACTTC
few | TRBJ2-7 | TRBV2 | - | CASEETPVGAGSYEQYF | TGTGCCAGCGAGGAGACCCCGGTGGGGGCAGGGTCCTACGAGCAGTACTTC
few | TRBJ2-2 | TRBV7-8 | - | CASSPGFLRTATGELFF | TGTGCCAGCAGCCCGGGGTTCCTGCGGACCGCCACCGGGGAGCTGTTTTTT
few | TRBJ1-4 | TRBV10-3 | - | CAISESWTQAGEKLFF | TGTGCCATCAGTGAGTCGTGGACCCAAGCCGGGGAAAAACTGTTTTTT
- | TRBJ2-5 | TRBV7-8 | - | CASSQRSQGTQYF | TGTGCCAGCAGCCAACGGAGCCAAGGGACCCAGTACTTC
- | TRBJ1-4 | TRBV15 | - | CATSRDTLTGPREKLFF | TGTGCCACCAGCAGAGATACCCTTACAGGGCCTCGGGAAAAACTGTTTTTT
- | TRBJ2-1 | TRBV7-2 | - | CASGTGYNEQFF | TGTGCCAGCGGTACGGGCTACAATGAGCAGTTCTTC
- | TRBJ1-2 | TRBV20-1 | TRBD1 | CSARRDSIYGYTF | TGCAGTGCAAGACGGGACAGTATCTATGGCTACACCTTC
- | TRBJ2-7 | TRBV6-5 | - | CASSYSRVSHEQYF | TGTGCCAGCAGTTACTCGAGAGTATCCCACGAGCAGTACTTC
- | TRBJ1-2 | TRBV10-2 | - | CASSEMLANYGYTF | TGCGCCAGCAGTGAGATGTTGGCTAACTATGGCTACACCTTC
- | TRBJ1-5 | TRBV28 | - | CASSLFGGRPKNNQPQHF | TGTGCCAGCAGTTTATTCGGCGGGAGACCCAAGAACAATCAGCCCCAGCATTTT
few | TRBJ2-7 | TRBV6-2/TRBV6-3 | - | CASTLTPNRAGFADEQYF | TGTGCCAGCACCCTAACCCCCAACAGGGCTGGATTCGCGGACGAGCAGTACTTC
- | TRBJ2-5 | TRBV15 | TRBD2 | CATSTLAGGAETQYF | TGTGCCACCAGCACTCTAGCGGGGGGGGCGGAGACCCAGTACTTC
few | TRBJ2-7 | TRBV20-1 | - | CSARGGTPYEQYF | TGCAGTGCTAGAGGGGGGACCCCCTACGAGCAGTACTTC
few | TRBJ2-5 | TRBV7-9 | - | CASSLMGAQQETQYF | TGTGCCAGCAGCTTAATGGGAGCCCAACAAGAGACCCAGTACTTC
- | TRBJ2-5 | TRBV19 | - | CASSSTYQETQYF | TGTGCCAGTAGTTCCACGTACCAAGAGACCCAGTACTTC
- | TRBJ2-7 | TRBV11-2 | - | CASSSRLHEQYF | TGTGCCAGCAGCTCACGGCTCCACGAGCAGTACTTC
- | TRBJ2-7 | TRBV7-2 | - | CASSRSEAHYEQYF | TGTGCCAGCAGCCGCAGCGAGGCCCACTACGAGCAGTACTTC
few | TRBJ2-7 | TRBV6-5 | - | CASSSAGLMVRKQYF | TGTGCCAGCAGTTCCGCCGGACTGATGGTAAGAAAGCAGTACTTC
medium-sized | TRBJ1-2 | TRBV4-2 | - | CASSQDTVPGSYGYTF | TGTGCCAGCAGCCAAGATACAGTCCCAGGCTCCTATGGCTACACCTTC
- | TRBJ2-2 | TRBV5-1 | - | CASSLGATGTGELFF | TGCGCCAGCAGCTTAGGAGCTACAGGCACCGGGGAGCTGTTTTTT
- | TRBJ2-1 | TRBV12-3/TRBV12-4 | - | CASSLDRINEQFF | TGTGCCAGCAGTTTAGATCGGATCAATGAGCAGTTCTTC
few | TRBJ1-5 | TRBV7-2 | - | CASSYQESNQPQHF | TGTGCCAGCAGCTATCAGGAAAGCAATCAGCCCCAGCATTTT
few | TRBJ1-2 | TRBV6-1 | - | CASSEEALGGYTF | TGTGCCAGCAGTGAAGAAGCGTTAGGTGGCTACACCTTC
hyperexpanded | TRBJ2-2 | TRBV20-1 | - | CSASLSPHTGELFF | TGCAGTGCTAGTCTTAGTCCGCACACCGGGGAGCTGTTTTTT
few | TRBJ2-7 | TRBV7-8 | - | CASSSPGRRTYEQYF | TGTGCCAGCAGCTCACCGGGACGGCGGACCTACGAGCAGTACTTC
few | TRBJ2-3 | TRBV5-8 | TRBD2 | CASSLTGTSGGPTQYF | TGTGCCAGCAGCCTGACCGGGACTAGCGGGGGTCCTACGCAGTATTTT
few | TRBJ1-2 | TRBV20-1 | - | CSVISPIYGYTF | TGCAGTGTCATATCCCCTATCTATGGCTACACCTTC
- | TRBJ1-5 | TRBV7-6 | TRBD1 | CASSLDRGVQPQHF | TGTGCCAGCAGCTTAGACAGGGGGGTCCAGCCCCAGCATTTT
- | TRBJ2-1 | TRBV12-3/TRBV12-4 | - | CASITGGPYNEQFF | TGTGCCAGCATAACCGGGGGACCCTACAATGAGCAGTTCTTC
- | TRBJ1-6 | TRBV5-1 | TRBD1 | CASSLVAGGNSNNSPLHF | TGCGCCAGCAGCTTGGTGGCAGGGGGGAATTCTAATAATTCACCCCTCCACTTT
- | TRBJ2-7 | TRBV6-1 | TRBD1 | CASSARGQDYEQYF | TGTGCCAGCAGTGCTAGGGGACAGGACTACGAGCAGTACTTC
few | TRBJ1-1 | TRBV19 | - | CASSMAWGDTEAFF | TGTGCCAGTAGTATGGCGTGGGGAGACACTGAAGCTTTCTTT
- | TRBJ2-5 | TRBV7-3 | - | CASSLDRMKTQYF | TGTGCCAGCAGCTTAGACAGGATGAAGACCCAGTACTTC
few | TRBJ2-2 | TRBV6-1 | TRBD1 | CASRWTGGRTGELFF | TGTGCCAGCAGATGGACAGGGGGGCGTACCGGGGAGCTGTTTTTT
- | TRBJ2-2 | TRBV4-2 | - | CASSQPRENTGELFF | TGTGCCAGCAGCCAGCCGCGGGAGAACACCGGGGAGCTGTTTTTT